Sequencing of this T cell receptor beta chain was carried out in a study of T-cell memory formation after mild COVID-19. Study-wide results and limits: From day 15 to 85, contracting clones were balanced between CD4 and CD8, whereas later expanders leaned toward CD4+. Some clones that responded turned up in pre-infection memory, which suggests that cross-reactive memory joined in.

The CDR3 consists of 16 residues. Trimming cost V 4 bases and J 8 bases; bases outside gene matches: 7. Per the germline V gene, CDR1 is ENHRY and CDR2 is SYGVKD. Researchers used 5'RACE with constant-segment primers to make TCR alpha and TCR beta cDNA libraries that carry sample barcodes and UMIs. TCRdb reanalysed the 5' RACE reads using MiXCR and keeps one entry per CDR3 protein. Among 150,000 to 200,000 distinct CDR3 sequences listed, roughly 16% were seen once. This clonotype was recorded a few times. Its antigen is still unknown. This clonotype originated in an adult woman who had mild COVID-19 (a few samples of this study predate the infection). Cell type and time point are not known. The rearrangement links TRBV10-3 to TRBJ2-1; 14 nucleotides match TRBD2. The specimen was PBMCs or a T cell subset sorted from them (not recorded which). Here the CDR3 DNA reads TGTGCCATCAGTGGACTAGCGGGGGGGCTGAGTGATGAGCAGTTCTTC. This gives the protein CAISGLAGGLSDEQFF.